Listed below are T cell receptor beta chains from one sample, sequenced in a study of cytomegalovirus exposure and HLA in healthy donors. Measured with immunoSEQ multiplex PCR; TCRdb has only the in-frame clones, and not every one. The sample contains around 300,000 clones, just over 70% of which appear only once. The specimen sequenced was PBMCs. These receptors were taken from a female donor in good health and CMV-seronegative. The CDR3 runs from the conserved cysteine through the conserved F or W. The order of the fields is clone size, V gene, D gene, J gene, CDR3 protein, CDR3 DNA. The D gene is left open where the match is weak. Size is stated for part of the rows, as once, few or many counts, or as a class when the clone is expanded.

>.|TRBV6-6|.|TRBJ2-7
CASSSGEGTSSYEQYF
TGTGCCAGCAGTTCTGGGGAAGGGACAAGCTCCTACGAGCAGTACTTC
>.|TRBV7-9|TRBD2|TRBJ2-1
CSSRRLADNEQFF
TGTTCCAGCAGGCGTCTAGCGGACAATGAGCAGTTCTTC
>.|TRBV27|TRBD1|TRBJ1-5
CASRGQSNQPQHF
TGTGCCAGCAGGGGACAGAGCAATCAGCCCCAGCATTTT
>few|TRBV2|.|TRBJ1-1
CASSRQDTEAFF
TGTGCCAGCAGTCGTCAGGACACTGAAGCTTTCTTT
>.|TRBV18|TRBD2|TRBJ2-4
CASSPESTSGRAGAKNIQYF
TGTGCCAGCTCACCAGAGTCGACTAGCGGGAGGGCCGGGGCCAAAAACATTCAGTACTTC
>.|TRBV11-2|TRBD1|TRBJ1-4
CAARAGGEKLFF
TGTGCAGCCCGGGCAGGGGGTGAAAAACTGTTTTTT
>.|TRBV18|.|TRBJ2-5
CASSPDWEETQYF
TGTGCCAGCTCACCGGACTGGGAAGAGACCCAGTACTTC
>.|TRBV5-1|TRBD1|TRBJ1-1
CASSLGDSLVNTEAFF
TGCGCCAGCAGCTTGGGGGACAGCCTAGTGAACACTGAAGCTTTCTTT
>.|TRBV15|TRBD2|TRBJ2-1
CATSRWGLAAYNEQFF
TGTGCCACCAGCAGATGGGGACTAGCGGCTTACAATGAGCAGTTCTTC
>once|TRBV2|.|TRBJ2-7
CASSAIVRVRYEQYF
TGTGCCAGCAGTGCGATTGTCAGGGTCCGCTACGAGCAGTACTTC
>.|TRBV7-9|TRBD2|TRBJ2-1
CASSLDWTSGSHRNEQFF
TGTGCCAGCAGCTTAGATTGGACTAGCGGGAGTCATCGCAATGAGCAGTTCTTC
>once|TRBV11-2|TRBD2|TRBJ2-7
CASSLTTSGTQYF
TGTGCCAGCAGCTTAACGACTAGCGGGACTCAGTACTTC
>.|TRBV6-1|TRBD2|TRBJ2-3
CASTRLAGWDTQYF
TGTGCCAGCACAAGGCTAGCGGGATGGGATACGCAGTATTTT
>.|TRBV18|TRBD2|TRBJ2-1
CASSPPGGRTYNEQFF
TGTGCCAGCTCACCACCGGGCGGGAGAACCTACAATGAGCAGTTCTTC
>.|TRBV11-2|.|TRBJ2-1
CASNQQGATYNEQFF
TGTGCCAGCAACCAACAGGGAGCTACCTACAATGAGCAGTTCTTC
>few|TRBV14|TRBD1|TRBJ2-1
CASSRTGGLNNEQFF
TGTGCCAGCAGCCGGACAGGGGGTTTAAACAATGAGCAGTTCTTC
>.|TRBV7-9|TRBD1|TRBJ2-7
CASSLRTGGRYEQYF
TGTGCCAGCAGCTTGCGGACAGGGGGTCGGTACGAGCAGTACTTC
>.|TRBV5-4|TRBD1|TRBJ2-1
CASSWDREAYNEQFF
TGTGCCAGCAGCTGGGACAGGGAGGCCTACAATGAGCAGTTCTTC